The sequence of this T cell receptor beta chain was determined in a study of cytomegalovirus exposure and HLA in healthy donors. Primers: 60 Vbeta forward and 13 Jbeta reverse. Sequencing was performed with immunoSEQ multiplex PCR; in TCRdb, only in-frame clones are kept and a portion is missing. The sample lists tens of thousands of clones, roughly four fifths occurring once. The V end lost 4 bases, the J end lost 5 bases, and 16 bases lay between the germline ends. CDR1 is SGHRS, CDR2 YFSETQ, per germline. The CDR3 is 16 residues long. Sequenced sample: PBMCs. The V call is TRBV5-1, the J call TRBJ1-6; no clear D gene. This sequence originates from a man between 18 and 35 years old in good health and CMV-seronegative. CDR3 sequence: CASSLAGVRHNSPLHF. Here the CDR3 DNA reads TGCGCCAGCAGCCTGGCCGGCGTCAGGCATAATTCACCCCTCCACTTT.